This TCR beta chain was identified during a study of shared clonotypes between healthy human individuals. Germline values: CDR1 SGDLS, CDR2 YYNGEE. V shed 3 bases and J 4 bases; nucleotides not matched to a gene: 9. This CDR3 has 15 residues. Comment on this clone: Its antigen is currently unknown.

Terminally differentiated effector memory CD45RA+ cells were excluded by CCR7 positive selection of CD45RO-negative cells. Clones were read by immunoSEQ multiplex PCR, and TCRdb kept only the in-frame ones, dropping some. The data contain roughly 2,000,000 clones, over 85% of them singletons. Broader study findings: Donor clonotype sharing was expected to depend on sequencing depth. Memory subsets had estimated richness that was generally smaller than that of naive subsets. Against clonotypes common to all four donors, non-shared ones had lower generation probabilities.

The sample comprised naive CD8+ T cells from PBMCs. This sequence joins TRBV9 and TRBJ1-2; TRBD1 matches at 7 bases. The sequence derives from a man aged 18 to 35 in good health. Some clones in this sample may be carry-over from other donors' samples. The CDR3 sequence: CASSAGQTLPYGYTF. CDR3 in DNA: TGTGCCAGCAGCGCGGGACAGACCTTACCCTATGGCTACACCTTC. Variable domain in full (rest from reference TRBV9 and TRBJ1-2): DSGVTQTPKHLITATGQRVTLRCSPRSGDLSVYWYQQSLDQGLQFLIQYYNGEERAKGNILERFSAQQFPDLHSELNLSSLELGDSALYFCASSAGQTLPYGYTFGSGTRLTVV.